The rows below give T cell receptor beta chains drawn from one sample of a study of PD-1 blockade in mismatch repair-deficient tumors. Their target antigens are unknown. Only in-frame clones appear in the TCRdb table, and some are missing; sequencing was by immunoSEQ multiplex PCR. The repertoire consists of about 9,200 clones, with about 90% occurring once and the leading ten covering roughly 15%. This sample comprised cells cultured in vitro, obtained from a patient treated with pembrolizumab. All receptors derive from an adult with mismatch repair-deficient cancer. Both conserved end residues are part of each CDR3. The D gene is left open where the match is weak. Expanded clones get a size class; other rows say once, few or many, or leave the size out.

CDR3aa	CDR3nt	j_gene	d_gene	abundance	v_gene
CSVEVQGLNTGELFF	TGCAGCGTTGAAGTACAGGGACTGAACACCGGGGAGCTGTTTTTT	TRBJ2-2	-	-	TRBV29-1
CASSQKFQGLRYGYTF	TGTGCCAGCAGCCAGAAGTTCCAGGGGTTGAGATATGGCTACACCTTC	TRBJ1-2	-	-	TRBV14
CASSLSGGSGTDTQYF	TGTGCCAGCAGCTTATCGGGGGGGAGTGGCACAGATACGCAGTATTTT	TRBJ2-3	TRBD2	few	TRBV7-3
CASSWGSGSVEQFF	TGTGCCAGTAGTTGGGGTAGCGGGAGTGTTGAGCAGTTCTTC	TRBJ2-1	TRBD2	-	TRBV19
CASSFRTGMNTEAFF	TGTGCCAGCAGTTTTCGGACGGGAATGAACACTGAAGCTTTCTTT	TRBJ1-1	-	-	TRBV6-5
CASSQDGTSGSTDTQYF	TGCGCCAGCAGCCAAGATGGAACTAGCGGGAGCACAGATACGCAGTATTTT	TRBJ2-3	TRBD2	-	TRBV4-1
CASSQTRLAAEGEQYF	TGCGCCAGCAGCCAGACCCGACTAGCGGCTGAGGGGGAGCAGTACTTC	TRBJ2-7	TRBD2	-	TRBV4-1
CAIRGLAQETQYF	TGTGCCATCAGGGGACTGGCCCAAGAGACCCAGTACTTC	TRBJ2-5	-	-	TRBV10-3
CASSMWEATEAFF	TGTGCCAGTAGTATGTGGGAGGCCACTGAAGCTTTCTTT	TRBJ1-1	-	-	TRBV19
CASRPLTDSYEQYF	TGTGCCAGCAGACCTCTGACGGATTCCTACGAGCAGTACTTC	TRBJ2-7	-	-	TRBV28
CASSPRQDNEQFF	TGTGCCAGCAGCCCCCGACAGGACAATGAGCAGTTCTTC	TRBJ2-1	-	-	TRBV6-6
CASSFGTGNYEQYF	TGTGCCAGCAGCTTTGGGACAGGGAACTACGAGCAGTACTTC	TRBJ2-7	TRBD1	-	TRBV7-6
CASALRQPPAEQYF	TGTGCCAGCGCCCTAAGGCAACCCCCGGCCGAGCAGTACTTC	TRBJ2-7	-	-	TRBV27
CASSISGTEYEQYF	TGCGCCAGCAGCATTTCCGGGACGGAATACGAGCAGTACTTC	TRBJ2-7	-	-	TRBV5-1
CAISQGLAGVEGAHEQFF	TGTGCCATCAGCCAGGGACTAGCGGGAGTGGAAGGGGCCCATGAGCAGTTCTTC	TRBJ2-1	TRBD2	-	TRBV10-3
CASSPGTPISTDTQYF	TGTGCCAGCAGCCCCGGGACACCGATTAGCACAGATACGCAGTATTTT	TRBJ2-3	-	-	TRBV9
CASHASGEYGYTF	TGTGCCAGCCATGCCTCAGGAGAGTATGGCTACACCTTC	TRBJ1-2	-	once	TRBV25-1
CASITGHKNTEAFF	TGTGCCAGCATCACAGGACATAAGAACACTGAAGCTTTCTTT	TRBJ1-1	-	-	TRBV2
CASSLYGLAKNIQYF	TGTGCCAGCAGCTTATACGGGCTAGCCAAAAACATTCAGTACTTC	TRBJ2-4	-	-	TRBV7-9
CASSLRGVAYNEQFF	TGCGCCAGCAGCTTGAGGGGGGTCGCCTACAATGAGCAGTTCTTC	TRBJ2-1	-	-	TRBV5-1
CASSPGTADEKLFF	TGTGCCAGCAGCCCAGGGACAGCTGATGAAAAACTGTTTTTT	TRBJ1-4	TRBD1	-	TRBV7-9
CASWGSSGSAYEQYF	TGTGCCAGCTGGGGGTCTAGCGGGAGTGCGTACGAGCAGTACTTC	TRBJ2-7	TRBD2	-	TRBV27
CASSLGWASRTTTDTQYF	TGTGCCAGCAGCTTAGGGTGGGCTAGCCGAACCACCACAGATACGCAGTATTTT	TRBJ2-3	-	-	TRBV7-9
CASSELYARPNNSPLHF	TGCGCCAGCAGTGAGTTATATGCCCGCCCCAATAATTCACCCCTCCACTTT	TRBJ1-6	-	-	TRBV10-1
CASSRTSGRWGEQFF	TGTGCCAGTAGTCGTACTAGCGGGAGATGGGGTGAGCAGTTCTTC	TRBJ2-1	TRBD2	-	TRBV19
CSVEEKGGFTEAFF	TGCAGCGTTGAGGAAAAGGGGGGCTTCACTGAAGCTTTCTTT	TRBJ1-1	-	once	TRBV29-1
CASSQYFARDKTEAFF	TGCGCCAGCAGTCAATATTTTGCCAGGGATAAAACTGAAGCTTTCTTT	TRBJ1-1	-	-	TRBV23-1
CATSLLDRDTYEQYF	TGTGCCACCAGCCTCCTGGACCGGGACACCTACGAGCAGTACTTC	TRBJ2-7	-	-	TRBV15
CASSPPFGQGADEQYF	TGTGCCAGCTCACCACCTTTCGGGCAGGGGGCAGACGAGCAGTACTTC	TRBJ2-7	TRBD1	-	TRBV18